The T cell receptor (beta chain) described here comes from a study of PD-1 blockade in mismatch repair-deficient tumors. As for time point: approximately ten-day in vitro stimulation with candidate neoantigen peptide 2. Each of over five ELISpot-reactive candidate peptides was used for roughly 11-day stimulation. This clone was seen once. The antigen remains undetermined. Here immunoSEQ multiplex PCR was the method, and the copy in TCRdb shows in-frame clones only, minus some. Of about 10,000 clones in the sample, about 86% were seen once. V lost 7 bases, J lost 2 bases, and 8 bases stayed unmatched. Germline values: CDR1 MRHNA, CDR2 SNTAGT. The CDR3 length is 15 residues.

The source of this sequence is an adult with mismatch repair-deficient cancer. The sample here was cells cultured in vitro, taken from a patient treated with pembrolizumab. The J gene is TRBJ2-1, the V gene TRBV6-4; 7 nucleotides line up with TRBD2. The CDR3 loop is CASTPDGGTYNEQFF. The CDR3 nucleotides are TGTGCCAGCACCCCCGACGGGGGGACCTACAATGAGCAGTTCTTC.